Listed below are T cell receptor beta chains from one sample, sequenced in a study of T-cell memory formation after mild COVID-19. Using its own MiXCR run on the 5' RACE reads, TCRdb lists one record per CDR3 protein. The sample holds hundreds of thousands of distinct CDR3 sequences, about a fifth seen once. Input material: PBMCs or a T cell subset sorted from them (not recorded which). The receptors shown here come from an adult woman who had mild COVID-19 (a few samples of this study predate the infection). Cell type and time point are not known. Each CDR3 is given with its conserved first and last residue. The D gene is left open where the match is weak. A row's size may be missing; if present it is once, few, many or a size class.

abundance: NA; d_gene: NA; v_gene: TRBV4-1; j_gene: TRBJ2-7; CDR3nt: TGCGCCAGCAGCCAAGATTTTTTGGGGCACGAGCAGTACTTC; CDR3aa: CASSQDFLGHEQYF
abundance: NA; d_gene: NA; v_gene: TRBV5-6; j_gene: TRBJ2-2; CDR3nt: TGTGCCAGCAGCCGTAGCGGATGGGGCGGGGAGCTGTTTTTT; CDR3aa: CASSRSGWGGELFF
abundance: few; d_gene: TRBD1; v_gene: TRBV12-3/TRBV12-4; j_gene: TRBJ2-7; CDR3nt: TGTGCCAGCAGTTTTGGGGACAGGGGGCTATACGAGCAGTACTTC; CDR3aa: CASSFGDRGLYEQYF
abundance: NA; d_gene: NA; v_gene: TRBV6-2/TRBV6-3; j_gene: TRBJ2-2; CDR3nt: TGTGCCAGCAGGCCCTTCTACATTGGGGCGCGGGATACCGGGGAGCTGTTTTTT; CDR3aa: CASRPFYIGARDTGELFF
abundance: NA; d_gene: TRBD1; v_gene: TRBV6-1; j_gene: TRBJ1-6; CDR3nt: TGTGCCAGCATTTCAGGGACAGGGGGAAATTCACCCCTCCACTTT; CDR3aa: CASISGTGGNSPLHF
abundance: few; d_gene: TRBD2; v_gene: TRBV10-3; j_gene: TRBJ2-1; CDR3nt: TGTGCCATCAGTAATAGAGCGGGAGGACGCTCCTACAATGAGCAGTTCTTC; CDR3aa: CAISNRAGGRSYNEQFF
abundance: NA; d_gene: TRBD1; v_gene: TRBV4-2; j_gene: TRBJ2-5; CDR3nt: TGTGCCAGCAGCCTAGGGGGACAGGGGCTGGGAGAGACCCAGTACTTC; CDR3aa: CASSLGGQGLGETQYF
abundance: few; d_gene: NA; v_gene: TRBV7-9; j_gene: TRBJ2-5; CDR3nt: TGTGCCAGCAGCTTAGCTACGCCCCAAGAGACCCAGTACTTC; CDR3aa: CASSLATPQETQYF
abundance: NA; d_gene: NA; v_gene: TRBV27; j_gene: TRBJ1-5; CDR3nt: TGTGCCAGCAGTTATATAGGAGAACCGAATCAGCCCCAGCATTTT; CDR3aa: CASSYIGEPNQPQHF
abundance: few; d_gene: TRBD1; v_gene: TRBV29-1; j_gene: TRBJ1-1; CDR3nt: TGCAGCGTGGGGACAGTGCCTAGTGAAGCTTTCTTT; CDR3aa: CSVGTVPSEAFF